This is a list of T cell receptor beta chains from one sample in a study of human thymus T cells. Sequencing used immunoSEQ multiplex PCR; TCRdb keeps in-frame clones, though not all of them. Of some 130,000 clones detected, around 94% appear once; the ten largest clones hold around 0.022%. Input material: thymus tissue. The receptor set was obtained from a boy under two years old with a congenital heart defect but otherwise immunologically healthy. The CDR3 runs from the conserved cysteine through the conserved F or W. A D gene is named only where the DNA matches it firmly.

CDR3 protein: CATSRDPGGQEINTIYF
D gene: TRBD1
V gene: TRBV15

CDR3 protein: CASSGTDF
D gene: -
V gene: TRBV6-1

CDR3 protein: CASVILGSRQETQYF
D gene: -
V gene: TRBV6-1

CDR3 protein: CASSLGWSASMNTEAFF
D gene: -
V gene: TRBV7-2

CDR3 protein: CASKAGTGDSYNSPLHF
D gene: TRBD1
V gene: TRBV5-1

CDR3 protein: CASSTDRGRFRTEAFF
D gene: TRBD1
V gene: TRBV5-6

CDR3 protein: CASSWISGGGNEQFF
D gene: TRBD2
V gene: TRBV5-6

CDR3 protein: CASTLGGSRQPQHF
D gene: -
V gene: TRBV5-6

CDR3 protein: CASSCYRGRSSYEQYF
D gene: TRBD1
V gene: TRBV28

CDR3 protein: CASTERGRHNEQFF
D gene: TRBD2
V gene: TRBV6-5

CDR3 protein: CASSQDNGQGYTGELFF
D gene: -
V gene: TRBV4-2

CDR3 protein: CASSFLRGFNTGELFF
D gene: -
V gene: TRBV6-5

CDR3 protein: CAISESDRGPTEAFF
D gene: TRBD1
V gene: TRBV10-3

CDR3 protein: CATSLTPRTEAFF
D gene: -
V gene: TRBV15

CDR3 protein: CASSTGLLYEQYF
D gene: -
V gene: TRBV7-8

CDR3 protein: CASSLGGLQGWSNEQFF
D gene: TRBD1
V gene: TRBV5-1

CDR3 protein: CASSQDQRTSECNEQFF
D gene: TRBD2
V gene: TRBV4-2

CDR3 protein: CASNIQGGNEQFF
D gene: TRBD1
V gene: TRBV7-9

CDR3 protein: CASSTARDRGTEQYF
D gene: TRBD1
V gene: TRBV7-7

CDR3 protein: CASNPTSGGTNTGELFF
D gene: TRBD2
V gene: TRBV7-2

CDR3 protein: CASSLGSPSYGYTF
D gene: -
V gene: TRBV7-9

CDR3 protein: CASSLDPWRGGTDTQYF
D gene: TRBD2
V gene: TRBV7-9

CDR3 protein: CASRGYNSPLHF
D gene: -
V gene: TRBV2

CDR3 protein: CASSGLRGIGRGSQYF
D gene: -
V gene: TRBV28

CDR3 protein: CASSHEVWRGLTDTQYF
D gene: -
V gene: TRBV4-3

CDR3 protein: CASSQDKGRGAFF
D gene: -
V gene: TRBV14

CDR3 protein: CASSENSYEQYF
D gene: -
V gene: TRBV10-2

CDR3 protein: CASSRTPGDRTEAFF
D gene: -
V gene: TRBV7-9

CDR3 protein: CASSPRGHYEQYF
D gene: TRBD1
V gene: TRBV11-2

CDR3 protein: CAWSVLRETQYF
D gene: -
V gene: TRBV30

CDR3 protein: CASRSRREGGAETQYF
D gene: TRBD2
V gene: TRBV5-1

CDR3 protein: CASGLPTGGGGKYNEQFF
D gene: -
V gene: TRBV12-5

CDR3 protein: CASSPGQGRGYTF
D gene: TRBD1
V gene: TRBV25-1

CDR3 protein: CASSHETSGGRGTDTQYF
D gene: TRBD2
V gene: TRBV14

CDR3 protein: CASSPNQLSNYGYTF
D gene: -
V gene: TRBV18

CDR3 protein: CASSGTLYEQYF
D gene: -
V gene: TRBV7-8

CDR3 protein: CASSPQRGDSYEQYF
D gene: TRBD2
V gene: TRBV18

CDR3 protein: CASSVDDRGPKDTIYF
D gene: TRBD1
V gene: TRBV9

CDR3 protein: CASSRNNTGAGRIEQYF
D gene: -
V gene: TRBV4-1

CDR3 protein: CSASGGAFF
D gene: -
V gene: TRBV20-1